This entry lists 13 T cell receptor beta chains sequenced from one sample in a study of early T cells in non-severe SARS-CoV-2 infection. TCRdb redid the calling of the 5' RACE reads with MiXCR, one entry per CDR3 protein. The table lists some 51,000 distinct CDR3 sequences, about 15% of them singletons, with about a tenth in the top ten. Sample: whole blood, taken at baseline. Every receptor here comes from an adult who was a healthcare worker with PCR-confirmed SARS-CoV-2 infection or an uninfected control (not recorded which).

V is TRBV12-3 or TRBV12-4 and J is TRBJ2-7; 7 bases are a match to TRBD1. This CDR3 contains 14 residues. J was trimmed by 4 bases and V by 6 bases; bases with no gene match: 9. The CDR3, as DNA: TGTGCCAGCAGCTTCCAGGACAGGACTTACGAGCAGTACTTC. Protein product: CASSFQDRTYEQYF.

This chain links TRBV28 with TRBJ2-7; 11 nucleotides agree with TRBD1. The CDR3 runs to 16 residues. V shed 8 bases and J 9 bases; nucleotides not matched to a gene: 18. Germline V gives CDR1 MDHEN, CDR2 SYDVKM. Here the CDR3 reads CASEPAGTGGIVGQYF. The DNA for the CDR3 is TGTGCCAGCGAGCCGGCAGGGACAGGGGGTATCGTAGGGCAGTACTTC.

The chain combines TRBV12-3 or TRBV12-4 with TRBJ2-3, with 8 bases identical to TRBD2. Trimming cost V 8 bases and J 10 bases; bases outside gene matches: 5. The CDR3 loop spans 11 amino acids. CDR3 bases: TGTGCCAGCGGGGGACTAGTTCCGCAGTATTTT. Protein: CASGGLVPQYF.

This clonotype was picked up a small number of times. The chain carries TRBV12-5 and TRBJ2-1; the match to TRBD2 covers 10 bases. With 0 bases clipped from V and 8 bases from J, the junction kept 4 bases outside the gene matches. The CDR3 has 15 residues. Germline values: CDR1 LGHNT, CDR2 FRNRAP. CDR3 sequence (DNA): TGTGCTAGTGGTTTGGTACTAGCGGGGATGGATGAGCAGTTCTTC. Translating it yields CASGLVLAGMDEQFF.

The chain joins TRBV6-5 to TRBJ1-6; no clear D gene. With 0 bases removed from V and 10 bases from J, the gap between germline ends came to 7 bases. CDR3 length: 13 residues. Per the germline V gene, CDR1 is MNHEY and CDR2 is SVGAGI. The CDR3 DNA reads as TGTGCCAGCAGTTACTCGATGGGGTCACCCCTCCACTTT. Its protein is CASSYSMGSPLHF.

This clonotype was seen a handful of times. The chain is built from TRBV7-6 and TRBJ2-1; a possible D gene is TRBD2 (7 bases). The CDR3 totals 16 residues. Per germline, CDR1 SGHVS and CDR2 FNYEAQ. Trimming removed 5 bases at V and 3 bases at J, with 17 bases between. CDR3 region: CASSLVGGAIYNEQFF. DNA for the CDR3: TGTGCCAGCAGCCTTGTTGGGGGGGCCATCTACAATGAGCAGTTCTTC.

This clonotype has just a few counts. CDR3 loop: CASSLDRRGTDTQYF. The CDR3 DNA sequence: TGTGCCAGCAGCTTGGACAGGCGAGGGACAGATACGCAGTATTTT. The rearrangement links TRBV7-9 to TRBJ2-3; TRBD1 matches 7 bases. The CDR3 totals 15 residues. CDR1 and CDR2 (germline): SEHNR, FQNEAQ (reference sequence). The J segment lost 3 bases and the V segment lost 3 bases, leaving 6 bases of the junction unmatched.

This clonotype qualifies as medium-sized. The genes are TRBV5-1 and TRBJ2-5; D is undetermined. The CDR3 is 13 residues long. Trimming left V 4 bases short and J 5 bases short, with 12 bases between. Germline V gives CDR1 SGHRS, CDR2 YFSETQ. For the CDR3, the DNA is TGCGCCAGCAGCCCGGTCACCCACGAGACCCAGTACTTC. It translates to CASSPVTHETQYF.

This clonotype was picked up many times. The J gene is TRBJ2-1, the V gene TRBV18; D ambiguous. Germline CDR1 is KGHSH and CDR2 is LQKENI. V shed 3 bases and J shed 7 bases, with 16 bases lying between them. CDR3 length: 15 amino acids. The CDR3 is CASSPWTLAGNEQFF. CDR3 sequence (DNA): TGTGCCAGCTCACCCTGGACCCTGGCTGGGAATGAGCAGTTCTTC.

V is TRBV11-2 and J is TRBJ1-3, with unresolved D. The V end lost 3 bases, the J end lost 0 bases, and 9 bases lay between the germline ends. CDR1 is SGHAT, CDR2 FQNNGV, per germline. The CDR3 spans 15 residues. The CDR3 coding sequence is TGTGCCAGCAGCTTTCGGACGACCTCTGGAAACACCATATATTTT. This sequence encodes CASSFRTTSGNTIYF.

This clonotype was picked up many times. CDR3 sequence: CSVKQGQGGTQHF. CDR3 in DNA: TGCAGCGTTAAACAGGGACAAGGAGGGACCCAGCATTTT. This chain uses TRBV29-1 with TRBJ1-5, with a weak D call TRBD1 (6 bases). V was pared by 5 bases and J by 11 bases, with 19 bases between. Germline values: CDR1 SQVTM, CDR2 ANQGSEA. The CDR3 length is 13 residues.

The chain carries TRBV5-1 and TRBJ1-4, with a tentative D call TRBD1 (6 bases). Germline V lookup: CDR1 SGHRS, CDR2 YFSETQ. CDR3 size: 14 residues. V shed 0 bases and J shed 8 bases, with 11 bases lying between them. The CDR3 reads CASSLGQVGEKLFF. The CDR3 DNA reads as TGCGCCAGCAGCTTGGGACAGGTCGGCGAAAAACTGTTTTTT. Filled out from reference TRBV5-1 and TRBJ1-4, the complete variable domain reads KAGVTQTPRYLIKTRGQQVTLSCSPISGHRSVSWYQQTPGQGLQFLFEYFSETQRNKGNFPGRFSGRQFSNSRSEMNVSTLELGDSALYLCASSLGQVGEKLFFGSGTQLSVL.

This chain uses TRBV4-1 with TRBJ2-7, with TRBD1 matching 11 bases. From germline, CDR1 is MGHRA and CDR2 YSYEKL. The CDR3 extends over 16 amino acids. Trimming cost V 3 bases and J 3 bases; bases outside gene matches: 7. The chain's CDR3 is CASSHPSGTGGYEQYF. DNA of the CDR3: TGCGCCAGCAGCCATCCTTCCGGGACAGGGGGCTACGAGCAGTACTTC.